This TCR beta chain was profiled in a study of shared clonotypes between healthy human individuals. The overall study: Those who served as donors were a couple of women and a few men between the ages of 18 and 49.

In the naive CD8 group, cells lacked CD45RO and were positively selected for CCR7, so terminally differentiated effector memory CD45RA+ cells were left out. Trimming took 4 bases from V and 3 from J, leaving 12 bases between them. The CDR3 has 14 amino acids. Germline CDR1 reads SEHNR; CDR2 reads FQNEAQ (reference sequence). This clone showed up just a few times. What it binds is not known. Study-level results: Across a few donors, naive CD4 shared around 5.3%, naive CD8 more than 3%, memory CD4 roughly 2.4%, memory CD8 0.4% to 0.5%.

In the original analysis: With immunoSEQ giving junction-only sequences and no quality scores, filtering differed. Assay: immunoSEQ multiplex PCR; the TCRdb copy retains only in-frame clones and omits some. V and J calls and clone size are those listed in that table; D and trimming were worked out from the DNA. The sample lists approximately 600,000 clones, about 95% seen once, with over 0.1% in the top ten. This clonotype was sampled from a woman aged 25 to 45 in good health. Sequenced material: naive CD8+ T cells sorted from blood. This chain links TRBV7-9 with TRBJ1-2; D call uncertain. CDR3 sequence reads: CASSSAASDYGYTF. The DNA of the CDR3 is TGTGCCAGCAGCTCGGCAGCCTCGGACTATGGCTACACCTTC. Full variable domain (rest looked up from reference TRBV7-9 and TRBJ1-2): DTGVSQNPRHKITKRGQNVTFRCDPISEHNRLYWYRQTLGQGPEFLTYFQNEAQLEKSRLLSDRFSAERPKGSFSTLEIQRTEQGDSAMYLCASSSAASDYGYTFGSGTRLTVV.